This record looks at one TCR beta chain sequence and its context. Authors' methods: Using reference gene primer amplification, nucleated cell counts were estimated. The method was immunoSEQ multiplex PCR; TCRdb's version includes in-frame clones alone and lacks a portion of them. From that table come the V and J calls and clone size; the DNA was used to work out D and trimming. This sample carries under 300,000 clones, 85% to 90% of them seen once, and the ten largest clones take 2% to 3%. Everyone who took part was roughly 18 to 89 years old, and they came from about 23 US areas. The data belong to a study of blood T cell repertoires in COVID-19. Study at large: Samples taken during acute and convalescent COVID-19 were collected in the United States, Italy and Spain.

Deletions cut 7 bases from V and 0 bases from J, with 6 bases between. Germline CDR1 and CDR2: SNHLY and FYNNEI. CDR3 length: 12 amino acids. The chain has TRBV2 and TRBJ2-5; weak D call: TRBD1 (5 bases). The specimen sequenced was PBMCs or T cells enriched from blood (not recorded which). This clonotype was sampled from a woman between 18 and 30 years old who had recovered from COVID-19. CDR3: CASTRDQETQYF. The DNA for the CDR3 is TGTGCCAGCACCAGGGACCAAGAGACCCAGTACTTC.